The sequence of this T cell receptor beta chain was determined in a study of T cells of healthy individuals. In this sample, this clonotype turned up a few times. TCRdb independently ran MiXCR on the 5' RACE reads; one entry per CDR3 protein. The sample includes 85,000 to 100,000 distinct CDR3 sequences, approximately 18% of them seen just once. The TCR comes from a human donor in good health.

In DNA form, the CDR3 reads TGTGCCAGCAGGAGACCACCTCGGGACTTTACGGGTAATGAGCAGTTCTTC. Translated, it gives CASRRPPRDFTGNEQFF. This sequence joins TRBV6-4 and TRBJ2-1; possible D gene TRBD2, 6 bases. The germline V gene encodes CDR1 MRHNA and CDR2 SNTAGT. The CDR3 consists of 17 residues. The V end was cut by 6 bases, the J end by 7 bases, with 25 bases between.